This T cell receptor beta chain was identified during a study of technical replicates of blood from four donors. Profiled with immunoSEQ multiplex PCR; TCRdb holds only in-frame clones, not every one. This table holds around 85,000 clones, around 94% found once. Looked up from germline, CDR1 is SGHTA and CDR2 is FQGNSA. The CDR3 is 14 residues long. V was pared by 7 bases and J by 4 bases, with 6 bases of the junction left unmatched. Sequencing input: T cells isolated from PBMCs. The receptor was isolated from a human donor in good health. The chain joins TRBV7-2 to TRBJ2-7; 11 nucleotides match TRBD2. Here the CDR3 reads CASTWGTSGYEQYF. The CDR3, as DNA: TGTGCCAGCACCTGGGGGACTAGCGGATACGAGCAGTACTTC.